What follows is one T cell receptor (beta chain) and its context. This specimen comes from a study of glioma-infiltrating T cells after dendritic cell vaccination. The time point was: after dendritic cell vaccination, including at tumor progression/relapse. Only patients with spare fresh-frozen tumor and over two years of follow-up were included. No glioblastoma patient carried an isocitrate dehydrogenase mutation. Sequenced by immunoSEQ multiplex PCR; TCRdb stores in-frame clones only, minus some. The top ten hold about 9% of the sample, which has approximately 50,000 clones, more than 75% seen once. This CDR3 comprises 14 residues. The V gene's germline CDR1 is SGHRS and CDR2 YFSETQ. V was trimmed by 9 bases and J by 0 bases, leaving 14 bases between them.

Material: blood, obtained after dendritic cell vaccination. The V call is TRBV5-1, the J call TRBJ2-3, with D perhaps matching TRBD2 (6 bases). The TCR originated in a human donor with glioblastoma. The CDR3 sequence is CATCPGTSTDTQYF. The DNA of the CDR3 is TGCGCCACATGCCCGGGGACTAGCACAGATACGCAGTATTTT.